This TCR beta chain was recovered during a study of control samples from healthy donors and cancer patients. Germline V CDR1 and CDR2: SGHTA, FQGNSA. The length of the CDR3 is 15 residues. The V segment lost 3 bases and the J segment 5 bases; nucleotides outside the gene matches: 5. Here immunoSEQ multiplex PCR was the method, and the copy in TCRdb shows in-frame clones only, minus some. The sample holds 100,000 to 130,000 clones, approximately 84% seen once. This receptor was obtained from a man aged 18 to 35 in good health. Input material: blood. The chain has TRBV7-2 and TRBJ2-2; TRBD2 matches 8 bases. Here the CDR3 DNA reads TGTGCCAGCAGCTTCGGTCGGGGGGGGACCGGGGAGCTGTTTTTT. It yields the protein CASSFGRGGTGELFF.